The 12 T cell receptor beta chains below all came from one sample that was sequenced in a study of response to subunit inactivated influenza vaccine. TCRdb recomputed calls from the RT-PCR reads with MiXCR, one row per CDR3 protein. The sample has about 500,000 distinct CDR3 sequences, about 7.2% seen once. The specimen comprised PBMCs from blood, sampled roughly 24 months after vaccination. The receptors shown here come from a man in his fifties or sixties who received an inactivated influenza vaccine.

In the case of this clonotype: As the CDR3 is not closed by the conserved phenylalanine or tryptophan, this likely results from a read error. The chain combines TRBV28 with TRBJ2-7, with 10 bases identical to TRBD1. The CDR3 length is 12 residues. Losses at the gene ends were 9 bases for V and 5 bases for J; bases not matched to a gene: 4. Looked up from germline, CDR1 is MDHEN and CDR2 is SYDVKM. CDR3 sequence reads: CASSGTGDEQYS. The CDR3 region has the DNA TGTGCCAGTTCCGGGACAGGGGACGAGCAGTACTCC.

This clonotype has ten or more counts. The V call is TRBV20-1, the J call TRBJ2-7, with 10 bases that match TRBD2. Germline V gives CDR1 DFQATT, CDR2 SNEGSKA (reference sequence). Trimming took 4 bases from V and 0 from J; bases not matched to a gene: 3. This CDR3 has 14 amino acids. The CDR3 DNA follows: TGCAGTGCTACCGGGACTAGCGACTCCTACGAGCAGTACTTC. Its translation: CSATGTSDSYEQYF.

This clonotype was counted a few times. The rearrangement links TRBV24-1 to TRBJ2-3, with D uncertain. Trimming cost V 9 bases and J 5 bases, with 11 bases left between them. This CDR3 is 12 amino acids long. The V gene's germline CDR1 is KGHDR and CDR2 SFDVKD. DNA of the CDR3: TGTGCCACCTCATCGCAGGAAGATACGCAGTATTTT. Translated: CATSSQEDTQYF.

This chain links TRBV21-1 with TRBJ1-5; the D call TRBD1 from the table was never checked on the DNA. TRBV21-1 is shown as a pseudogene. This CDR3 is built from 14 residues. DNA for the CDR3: TGTGCCAGCAGCGGGAACAGGGTTCGGCAGCCCCAGCATTTT. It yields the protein CASSGNRVRQPQHF.

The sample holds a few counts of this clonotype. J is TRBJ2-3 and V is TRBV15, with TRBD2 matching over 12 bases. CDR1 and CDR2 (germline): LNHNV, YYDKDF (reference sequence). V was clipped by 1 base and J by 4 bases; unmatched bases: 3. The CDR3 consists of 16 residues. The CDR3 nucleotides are TGTGCCACCAGCAGAGTACTAGCGGGAGGATCAGATACGCAGTATTTT. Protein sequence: CATSRVLAGGSDTQYF.

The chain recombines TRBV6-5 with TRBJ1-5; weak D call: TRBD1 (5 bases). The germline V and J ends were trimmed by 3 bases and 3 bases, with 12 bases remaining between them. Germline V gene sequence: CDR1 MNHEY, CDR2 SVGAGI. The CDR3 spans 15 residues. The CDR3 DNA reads TGTGCCAGCAGTTATGGGGGGGGGAACAATCAGCCCCAGCATTTT. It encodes CASSYGGGNNQPQHF.

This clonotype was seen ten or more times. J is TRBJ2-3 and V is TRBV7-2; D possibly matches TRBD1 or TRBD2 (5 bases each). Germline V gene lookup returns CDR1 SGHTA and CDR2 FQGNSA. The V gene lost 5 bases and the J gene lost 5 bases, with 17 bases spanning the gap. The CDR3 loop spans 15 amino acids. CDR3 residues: CASSEGDGKVDTQYF. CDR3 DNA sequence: TGTGCCAGCAGCGAAGGGGACGGGAAGGTAGATACGCAGTATTTT.

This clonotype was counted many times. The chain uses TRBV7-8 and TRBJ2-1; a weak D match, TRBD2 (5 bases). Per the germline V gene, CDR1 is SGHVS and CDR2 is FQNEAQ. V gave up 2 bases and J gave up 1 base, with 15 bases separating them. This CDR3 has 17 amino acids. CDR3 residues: CASSLPHFPGSYNEQFF. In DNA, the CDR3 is TGTGCCAGCAGCTTACCCCATTTCCCGGGGTCCTACAATGAGCAGTTCTTC.

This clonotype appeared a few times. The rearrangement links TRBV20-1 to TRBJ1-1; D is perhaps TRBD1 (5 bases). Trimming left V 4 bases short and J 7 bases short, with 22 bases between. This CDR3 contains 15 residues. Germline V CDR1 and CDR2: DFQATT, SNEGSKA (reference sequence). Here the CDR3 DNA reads TGCAGTGCTACGGAGGGGAGCAGATTACGATTTGAAGCTTTCTTT. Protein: CSATEGSRLRFEAFF.

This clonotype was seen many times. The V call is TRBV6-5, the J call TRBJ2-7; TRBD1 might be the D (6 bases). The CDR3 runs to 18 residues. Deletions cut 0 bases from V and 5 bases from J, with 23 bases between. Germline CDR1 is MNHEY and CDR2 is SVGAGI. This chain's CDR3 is CASSYSMGAIGVGNEQYF. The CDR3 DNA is TGTGCCAGCAGTTACTCGATGGGGGCCATCGGGGTTGGGAACGAGCAGTACTTC.

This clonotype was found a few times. CDR3 sequence reads: CASSRIRGSGGYTF. As DNA, the CDR3 is TGTGCCAGCAGCCGAATTAGAGGTTCAGGCGGCTACACCTTC. The rearrangement links TRBV16 to TRBJ1-2; D is uncertain. V shed 4 bases and J shed 8 bases, with 17 bases lying between them. This CDR3 has 14 residues. CDR1 KGHSY and CDR2 FQNENV come from the germline V gene.

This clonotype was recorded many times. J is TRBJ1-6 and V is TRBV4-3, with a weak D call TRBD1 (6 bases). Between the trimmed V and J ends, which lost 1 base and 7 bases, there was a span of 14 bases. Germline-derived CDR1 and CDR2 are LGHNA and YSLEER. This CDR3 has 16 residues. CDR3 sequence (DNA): TGCGCCAGCAGCCAAGTAGATATCAGGGGAAATTCACCCCTCCACTTT. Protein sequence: CASSQVDIRGNSPLHF.